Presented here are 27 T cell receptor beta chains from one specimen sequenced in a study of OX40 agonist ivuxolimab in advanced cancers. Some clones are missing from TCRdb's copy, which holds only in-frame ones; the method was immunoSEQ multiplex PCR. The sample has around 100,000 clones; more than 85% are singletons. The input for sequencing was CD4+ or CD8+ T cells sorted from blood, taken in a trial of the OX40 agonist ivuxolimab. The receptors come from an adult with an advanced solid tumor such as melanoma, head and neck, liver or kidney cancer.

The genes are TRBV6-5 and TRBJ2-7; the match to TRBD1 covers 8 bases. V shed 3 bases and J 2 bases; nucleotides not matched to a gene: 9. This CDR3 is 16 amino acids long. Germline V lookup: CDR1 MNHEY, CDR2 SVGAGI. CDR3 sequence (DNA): TGTGCCAGCAGTTATAAACCGGGACAGGTGCCCTACGAGCAGTACTTC. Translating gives CASSYKPGQVPYEQYF.

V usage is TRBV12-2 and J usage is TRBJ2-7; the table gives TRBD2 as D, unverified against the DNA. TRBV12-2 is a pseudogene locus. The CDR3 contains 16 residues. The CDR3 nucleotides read TGTGCAAGTCGCTCCCAGACTAGCGGGAGGATCTACGAGCAGTACTTC. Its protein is CASRSQTSGRIYEQYF.

The CDR3 loop is CASSPDISSYEQYF. Here the CDR3 DNA reads TGTGCCAGCTCACCCGACATCAGCTCCTACGAGCAGTACTTC. The rearrangement uses TRBV18 and TRBJ2-7, with D unclear. CDR3 length: 14 residues. Germline CDR1 and CDR2: KGHSH and LQKENI. Trimming removed 3 bases from V and 0 bases from J, with 9 bases in between.

The CDR3 DNA sequence: TGTGCCAGCAGTGAAGAGGAACAGGGGCGGAGCGCCCAGCATTTT. This codes for CASSEEEQGRSAQHF. The chain has TRBV2 and TRBJ1-5, with TRBD1 matching over 7 bases. Germline values: CDR1 SNHLY, CDR2 FYNNEI. The CDR3 has 15 amino acids. Germline trimming cut 1 base from V and 11 bases from J; bases unmatched to any gene: 11.

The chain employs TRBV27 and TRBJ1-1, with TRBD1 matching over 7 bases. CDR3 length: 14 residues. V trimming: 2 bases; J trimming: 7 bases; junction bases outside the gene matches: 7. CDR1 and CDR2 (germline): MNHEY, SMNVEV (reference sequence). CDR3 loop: CASSLRGWDSEAFF. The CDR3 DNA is TGTGCCAGCAGTTTAAGAGGATGGGACAGTGAAGCTTTCTTT.

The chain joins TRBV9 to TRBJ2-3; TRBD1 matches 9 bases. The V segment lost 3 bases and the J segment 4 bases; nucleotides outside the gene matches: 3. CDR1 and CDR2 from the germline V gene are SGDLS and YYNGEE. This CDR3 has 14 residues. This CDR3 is CASSADRGADTQYF. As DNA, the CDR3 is TGTGCCAGCAGCGCCGACAGGGGGGCAGATACGCAGTATTTT. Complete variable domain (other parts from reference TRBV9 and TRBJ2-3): DSGVTQTPKHLITATGQRVTLRCSPRSGDLSVYWYQQSLDQGLQFLIQYYNGEERAKGNILERFSAQQFPDLHSELNLSSLELGDSALYFCASSADRGADTQYFGPGTRLTVL.

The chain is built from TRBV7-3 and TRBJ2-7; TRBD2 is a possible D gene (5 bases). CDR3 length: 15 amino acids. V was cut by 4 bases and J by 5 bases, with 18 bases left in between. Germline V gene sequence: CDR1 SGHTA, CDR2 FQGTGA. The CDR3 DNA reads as TGTGCCAGCAGCTCCGGACTGACCTCCAAGGACGAGCAGTACTTC. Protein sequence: CASSSGLTSKDEQYF.

DNA of the CDR3: TGTGCCAGTAGTATTCCGGGGCTCTCTCGTGAGCAGTTCTTC. It codes for CASSIPGLSREQFF. V usage is TRBV19 and J usage is TRBJ2-1; D could derive from TRBD1 or TRBD2 (5 bases each). CDR1 is LNHDA and CDR2 is SQIVND in the germline V gene (reference sequence). The CDR3 runs 14 residues. Trimming removed 3 bases at V and 9 bases at J, with 15 bases between. The full variable domain, in which reference TRBV19 and TRBJ2-1 provide the parts outside the CDR3, is DGGITQSPKYLFRKEGQNVTLSCEQNLNHDAMYWYRQDPGQGLRLIYYSQIVNDFQKGDIAEGYSVSREKKESFPLTVTSAQKNPTAFYLCASSIPGLSREQFFGPGTRLTVL.

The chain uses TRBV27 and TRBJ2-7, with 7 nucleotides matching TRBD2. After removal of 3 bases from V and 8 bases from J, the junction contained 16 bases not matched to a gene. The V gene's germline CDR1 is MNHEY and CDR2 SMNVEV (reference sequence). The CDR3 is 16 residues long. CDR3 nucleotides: TGTGCCAGCAGTTTCTCTGATCCGGGACTACGTTTCCAGCAGTACTTC. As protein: CASSFSDPGLRFQQYF.

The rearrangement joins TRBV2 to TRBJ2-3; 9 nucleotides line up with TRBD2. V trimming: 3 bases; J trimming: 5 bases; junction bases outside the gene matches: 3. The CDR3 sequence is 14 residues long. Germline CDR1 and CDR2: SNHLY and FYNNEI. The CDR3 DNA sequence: TGTGCCAGCAGTGACTCTAGCGGGATAGATACGCAGTATTTT. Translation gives CASSDSSGIDTQYF.

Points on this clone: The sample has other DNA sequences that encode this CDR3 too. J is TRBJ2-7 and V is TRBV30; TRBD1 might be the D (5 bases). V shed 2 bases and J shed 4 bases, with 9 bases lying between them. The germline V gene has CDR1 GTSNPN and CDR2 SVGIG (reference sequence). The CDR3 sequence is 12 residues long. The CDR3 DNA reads TGTGCCTGGAGTAAAACAGGTTACGAGCAGTACTTC. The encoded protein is CAWSKTGYEQYF. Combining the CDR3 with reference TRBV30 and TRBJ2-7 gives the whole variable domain SQTIHQWPATLVQPVGSPLSLECTVEGTSNPNLYWYRQAAGRGLQLLFYSVGIGQISSEVPQNLSASRPQDRQFILSSKKLLLSDSGFYLCAWSKTGYEQYFGPGTRLTVT.

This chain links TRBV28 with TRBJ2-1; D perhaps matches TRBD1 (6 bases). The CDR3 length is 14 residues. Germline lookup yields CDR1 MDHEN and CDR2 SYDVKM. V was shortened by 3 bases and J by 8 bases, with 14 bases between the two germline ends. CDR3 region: CASSFWPRGYEQFF. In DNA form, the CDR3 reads TGTGCCAGCAGTTTCTGGCCCAGGGGCTATGAGCAGTTCTTC.

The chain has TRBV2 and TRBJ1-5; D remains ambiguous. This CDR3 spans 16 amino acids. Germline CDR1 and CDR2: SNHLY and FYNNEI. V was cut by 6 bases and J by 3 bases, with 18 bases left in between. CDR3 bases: TGTGCCAGCAGGAAGGCCGGGAATGCAAACAATCAGCCCCAGCATTTT. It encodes CASRKAGNANNQPQHF.

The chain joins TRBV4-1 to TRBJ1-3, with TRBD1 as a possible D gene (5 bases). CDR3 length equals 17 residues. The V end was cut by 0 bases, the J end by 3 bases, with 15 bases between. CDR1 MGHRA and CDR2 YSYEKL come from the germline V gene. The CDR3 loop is CASSQDGTGLGGNTIYF. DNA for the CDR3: TGCGCCAGCAGCCAAGATGGCACGGGGCTTGGTGGAAACACCATATATTTT.

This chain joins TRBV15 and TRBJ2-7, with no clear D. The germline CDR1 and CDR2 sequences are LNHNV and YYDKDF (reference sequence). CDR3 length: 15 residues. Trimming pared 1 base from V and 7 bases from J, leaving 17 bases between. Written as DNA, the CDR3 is TGTGCCACCAGCAGAGCCGGTCTAGTAAACCGGGAGCAGTACTTC. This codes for CATSRAGLVNREQYF.

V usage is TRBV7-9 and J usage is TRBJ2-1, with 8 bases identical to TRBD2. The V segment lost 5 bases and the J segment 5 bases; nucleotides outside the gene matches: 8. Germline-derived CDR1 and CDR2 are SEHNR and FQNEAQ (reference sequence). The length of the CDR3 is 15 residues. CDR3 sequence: CASSPGGMLDNEQFF. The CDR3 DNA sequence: TGTGCCAGCAGCCCGGGGGGGATGTTGGACAATGAGCAGTTCTTC.

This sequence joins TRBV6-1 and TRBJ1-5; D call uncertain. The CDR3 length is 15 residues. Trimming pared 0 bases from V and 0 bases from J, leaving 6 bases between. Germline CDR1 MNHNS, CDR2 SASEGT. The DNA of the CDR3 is TGTGCCAGCAGTGAAGCGACAATTAGCAATCAGCCCCAGCATTTT. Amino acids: CASSEATISNQPQHF.

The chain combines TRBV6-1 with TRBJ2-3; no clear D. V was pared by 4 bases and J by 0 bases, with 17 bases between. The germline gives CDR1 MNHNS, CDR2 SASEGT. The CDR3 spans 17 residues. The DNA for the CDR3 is TGTGCCAGCAGTGCTGGCTTAGTAGAACACAGCACAGATACGCAGTATTTT. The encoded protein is CASSAGLVEHSTDTQYF.

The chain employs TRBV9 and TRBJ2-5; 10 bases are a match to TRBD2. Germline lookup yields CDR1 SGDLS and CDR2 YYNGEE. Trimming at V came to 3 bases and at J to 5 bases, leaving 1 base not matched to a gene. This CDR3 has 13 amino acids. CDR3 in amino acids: CASSGSGRETQYF. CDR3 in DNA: TGTGCCAGCAGCGGTAGCGGGAGGGAGACCCAGTACTTC.

Here the CDR3 reads CASSLQGSGYGYTF. CDR3 DNA: TGTGCCAGCAGTTTGCAGGGGAGCGGCTATGGCTACACCTTC. V gene TRBV6-5 combines with J gene TRBJ1-2; TRBD1 is a possible D gene (6 bases). V gave up 4 bases and J gave up 4 bases, with 13 bases separating them. The CDR3 spans 14 residues. CDR1 and CDR2 (germline): MNHEY, SVGAGI.

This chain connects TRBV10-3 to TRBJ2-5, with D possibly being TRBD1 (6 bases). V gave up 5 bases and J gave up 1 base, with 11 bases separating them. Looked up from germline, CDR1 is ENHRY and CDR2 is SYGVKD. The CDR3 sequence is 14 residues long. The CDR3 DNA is TGTGCCATCAGTACACAGGGCGTCCAAGAGACCCAGTACTTC. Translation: CAISTQGVQETQYF.

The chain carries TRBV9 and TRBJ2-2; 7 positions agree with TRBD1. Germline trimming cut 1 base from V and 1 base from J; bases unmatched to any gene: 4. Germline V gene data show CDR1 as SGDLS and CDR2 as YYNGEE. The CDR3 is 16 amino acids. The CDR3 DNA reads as TGTGCCAGCAGCGTATGGGCAGGGGGGAACACCGGGGAGCTGTTTTTT. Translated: CASSVWAGGNTGELFF.

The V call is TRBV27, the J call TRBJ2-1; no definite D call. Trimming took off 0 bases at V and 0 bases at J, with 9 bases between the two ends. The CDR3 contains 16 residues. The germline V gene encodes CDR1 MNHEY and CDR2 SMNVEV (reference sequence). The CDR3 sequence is CASSLSYVSSYNEQFF. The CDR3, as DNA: TGTGCCAGCAGTTTATCGTACGTAAGCTCCTACAATGAGCAGTTCTTC.

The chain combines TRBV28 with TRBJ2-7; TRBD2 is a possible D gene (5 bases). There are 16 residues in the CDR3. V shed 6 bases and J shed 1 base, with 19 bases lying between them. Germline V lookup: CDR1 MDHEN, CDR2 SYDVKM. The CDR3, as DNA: TGTGCCAGCAGGGGCGGGTCGAAGGGCGGGTCCTACGAGCAGTACTTC. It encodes CASRGGSKGGSYEQYF.

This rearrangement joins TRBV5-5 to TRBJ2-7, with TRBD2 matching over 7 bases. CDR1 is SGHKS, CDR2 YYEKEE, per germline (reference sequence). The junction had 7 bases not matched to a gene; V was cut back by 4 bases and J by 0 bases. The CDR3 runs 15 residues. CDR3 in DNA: TGTGCCAGCAGCCTACTAGCGCGGAGCTCCTACGAGCAGTACTTC. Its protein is CASSLLARSSYEQYF.

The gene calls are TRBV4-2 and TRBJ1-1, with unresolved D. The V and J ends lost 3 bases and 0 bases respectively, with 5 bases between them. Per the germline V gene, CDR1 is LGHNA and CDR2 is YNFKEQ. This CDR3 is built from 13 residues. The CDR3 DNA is TGTGCCAGCAGCCATCCAGTGAACACTGAAGCTTTCTTT. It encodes CASSHPVNTEAFF.

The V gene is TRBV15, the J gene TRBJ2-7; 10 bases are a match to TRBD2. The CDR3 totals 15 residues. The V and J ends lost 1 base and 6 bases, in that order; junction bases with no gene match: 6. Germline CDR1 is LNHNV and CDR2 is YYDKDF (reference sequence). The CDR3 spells CATSRVGLAGVEQYF. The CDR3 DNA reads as TGTGCCACCAGCAGAGTCGGGCTAGCGGGAGTCGAGCAGTACTTC.